These T cell receptor beta chains were read from a single sample in a study of Tregs in tolerant kidney transplant recipients. Assay used: immunoSEQ multiplex PCR; TCRdb lists only in-frame clones, some missing. The profile shows fewer than 150,000 clones, 85% to 95% of them singletons. The source material was CD4+ T cells from blood. These receptors were obtained from a human donor in good health. Both conserved end residues are trimmed from each CDR3. The order of the fields is CDR3 length, D gene, J gene, V gene, CDR3 protein. D genes are given only for firm matches.

length: 13
D: TRBD1
J: TRBJ1-5
V: TRBV6-1
CDR3: ASTGTGDSQEPQH

length: 13
D: NA
J: TRBJ1-6
V: TRBV5-6
CDR3: ASSVGSMGDSPLH

length: 13
D: TRBD1
J: TRBJ1-1
V: TRBV6-5
CDR3: ASSRQGGGNTEAF

length: 11
D: NA
J: TRBJ2-7
V: TRBV7-9
CDR3: ASRSSGGYEQY

length: 14
D: NA
J: TRBJ2-5
V: TRBV11-2
CDR3: ASSLSGDTSRETQY

length: 15
D: NA
J: TRBJ2-5
V: TRBV18
CDR3: ASSPLAVRGQGETQY

length: 14
D: TRBD1
J: TRBJ2-5
V: TRBV18
CDR3: ASSPLDRPALETQY

length: 9
D: NA
J: TRBJ2-4
V: TRBV7-2
CDR3: ASSLAGSEY

length: 15
D: NA
J: TRBJ1-3
V: TRBV5-1
CDR3: ASSSSTAGGSGNTIY

length: 13
D: NA
J: TRBJ2-5
V: TRBV7-9
CDR3: ASSLGASEVETQY

length: 12
D: TRBD1
J: TRBJ1-2
V: TRBV2
CDR3: ASREDRNRYGYT

length: 12
D: TRBD1
J: TRBJ2-1
V: TRBV13
CDR3: ASSLGDREYEQF

length: 10
D: NA
J: TRBJ1-2
V: TRBV30
CDR3: AWTGTPWGYT

length: 14
D: TRBD2
J: TRBJ2-1
V: TRBV18
CDR3: ASSARGGTIYNEQF

length: 14
D: NA
J: TRBJ1-3
V: TRBV6-5
CDR3: ASSSDGMSSGNTIY

length: 15
D: NA
J: TRBJ2-4
V: TRBV30
CDR3: AWSVLFSPLAKNIQY

length: 12
D: NA
J: TRBJ1-1
V: TRBV2
CDR3: ASRGEQGNTEAF

length: 13
D: NA
J: TRBJ2-2
V: TRBV2
CDR3: ASSATELNTGELF

length: 14
D: TRBD2
J: TRBJ2-5
V: TRBV11-2
CDR3: ASSTPPGGPGETQY

length: 13
D: NA
J: TRBJ2-1
V: TRBV4-1
CDR3: ASSLGGLNYNEQF

length: 17
D: TRBD1
J: TRBJ2-7
V: TRBV18
CDR3: ASSPTPGQRSSSSYEQY

length: 11
D: NA
J: TRBJ1-1
V: TRBV5-1
CDR3: ASSLTPSTEAF

length: 11
D: NA
J: TRBJ2-7
V: TRBV6-1
CDR3: ASSEGGAREQY

length: 11
D: TRBD1
J: TRBJ1-5
V: TRBV6-1
CDR3: ASSRQGNQPQH